The rows below give T cell receptor beta chains drawn from one sample of a study of cytotoxic CD8 clonotypes in ibrutinib-treated CLL. Clones were sequenced by immunoSEQ multiplex PCR, and TCRdb holds only the in-frame ones, with some missing. There are over 200,000 clones in the sample; 65% to 80% occur only once, and roughly 6.4% lies in the top ten. Specimen: PBMCs, collected after 12 months of ibrutinib treatment. These receptors originate from a human donor with chronic lymphocytic leukemia. CDR3s include the opening cysteine and the closing phenylalanine or tryptophan. The D gene is left open where the match is weak. Expanded clones get a size class; other rows say once, few or many, or leave the size out.

DNA: TGTGCCAGCAGCGTACCCCTACCTGGCTACACCTTC
CDR3: CASSVPLPGYTF
length: 12
D: .
V: TRBV9
J: TRBJ1-2
size: few

DNA: TGTGCCAGCAGTCCAGCGGGACTGTACAATGAGCAGTTCTTC
CDR3: CASSPAGLYNEQFF
length: 14
D: TRBD2
V: TRBV11-2
J: TRBJ2-1
size: .

DNA: TGCGCCAGCCGAGGGACTAGCGGGACCAATGAGCAGTTCTTC
CDR3: CASRGTSGTNEQFF
length: 14
D: TRBD2
V: TRBV5-1
J: TRBJ2-1
size: .

DNA: TGTGCCAGCAGGCCCTATGGGACAGTTCATAGCAATCAGCCCCAGCATTTT
CDR3: CASRPYGTVHSNQPQHF
length: 17
D: TRBD1
V: TRBV27
J: TRBJ1-5
size: .

DNA: TGTGCCAGCAGCAAACTTGGACAGCCGAAAGAGCAGTACTTC
CDR3: CASSKLGQPKEQYF
length: 14
D: .
V: TRBV21-1
J: TRBJ2-7
size: .

DNA: TGTGCCATCAGTGAGCCGCCTAGCAATCAGCCCCAGCATTTT
CDR3: CAISEPPSNQPQHF
length: 14
D: .
V: TRBV10-3
J: TRBJ1-5
size: .

DNA: TGTGCCAGCAGTTACTTCCTTGAGAATGGCGCCTACGAGCAGTACTTC
CDR3: CASSYFLENGAYEQYF
length: 16
D: .
V: TRBV6-5
J: TRBJ2-7
size: .

DNA: TGCGCCAGCAGCTTGGCCACAGGCCAAGAGACCCAGTACTTC
CDR3: CASSLATGQETQYF
length: 14
D: .
V: TRBV5-1
J: TRBJ2-5
size: .

DNA: TGTGCCAGCAGCTTGGGGCCCGGGACTAGGGCTCAGAATACGCAGTATTTT
CDR3: CASSLGPGTRAQNTQYF
length: 17
D: TRBD2
V: TRBV5-8
J: TRBJ2-3
size: .

DNA: TGTGCCAGCAGCGCAAATAAATACGAGCAGTACTTC
CDR3: CASSANKYEQYF
length: 12
D: .
V: TRBV9
J: TRBJ2-7
size: .

DNA: TGTGCCAGCTCACCCCGAGAGGGCAAGTCGTATAGCAATCAGCCCCAGCATTTT
CDR3: CASSPREGKSYSNQPQHF
length: 18
D: .
V: TRBV18
J: TRBJ1-5
size: .

DNA: TGCGCCAGCAGCCAAGATACAGGGTACAAGAACGAGCAGTACTTC
CDR3: CASSQDTGYKNEQYF
length: 15
D: .
V: TRBV4-1
J: TRBJ2-7
size: .

DNA: TGCGCCAGCAGCCAAGTCGGGATCTATGGCTACACCTTC
CDR3: CASSQVGIYGYTF
length: 13
D: .
V: TRBV4-3
J: TRBJ1-2
size: .

DNA: TGTGCCAGACAACTTAGACAGGGCGTTATCGGGGAGCTGTTTTTT
CDR3: CARQLRQGVIGELFF
length: 15
D: TRBD1
V: TRBV2
J: TRBJ2-2
size: few

DNA: TGTGCCAGCAGCCAAGATCCTTTAGCGGGAGGGCCAAGGCTTCTGTACTTC
CDR3: CASSQDPLAGGPRLLYF
length: 17
D: TRBD2
V: TRBV14
J: TRBJ2-7
size: .

DNA: TGTGCCTGGAGGGGACAGGGGGGGGCTGAAGCTTTCTTT
CDR3: CAWRGQGGAEAFF
length: 13
D: TRBD1
V: TRBV30
J: TRBJ1-1
size: .

DNA: TGTGCCTGGAGTGGGACCGGGACAGCGATGTTTTTT
CDR3: CAWSGTGTAMFF
length: 12
D: TRBD1
V: TRBV30
J: TRBJ1-4
size: .

DNA: TGTGCCAGCAGTTTATCGGGACAGGGGAGAATCTCTAACTATGGCTACACCTTC
CDR3: CASSLSGQGRISNYGYTF
length: 18
D: TRBD1
V: TRBV28
J: TRBJ1-2
size: .

DNA: TGTGCCAGCTCACAGCCAGGGGGGTATAATTCACCCCTCCACTTT
CDR3: CASSQPGGYNSPLHF
length: 15
D: TRBD1
V: TRBV18
J: TRBJ1-6
size: .

DNA: TGTGCCAGCAGCCGACTGAGCTCTGGGGCCAACGTCCTGACTTTC
CDR3: CASSRLSSGANVLTF
length: 15
D: .
V: TRBV27
J: TRBJ2-6
size: .

DNA: TGTGCCAGCAGTGACAGCGGGGAGACCCAGTACTTC
CDR3: CASSDSGETQYF
length: 12
D: .
V: TRBV2
J: TRBJ2-5
size: .

DNA: TGCGCCAGCAGCTCGGGACAGTTTAATCAGCCCCAGCATTTT
CDR3: CASSSGQFNQPQHF
length: 14
D: TRBD1
V: TRBV5-1
J: TRBJ1-5
size: few

DNA: TGTGCCAGCAGCAGGGACAGGGTAGTTCGGAACACCATATATTTT
CDR3: CASSRDRVVRNTIYF
length: 15
D: TRBD1
V: TRBV11-2
J: TRBJ1-3
size: .

DNA: TGTGCCAGCAGCGTAGCACAGGGGATTGACACCGGGGAGCTGTTTTTT
CDR3: CASSVAQGIDTGELFF
length: 16
D: TRBD1
V: TRBV9
J: TRBJ2-2
size: .

DNA: TGTGCCTGGAGTGTTTCCCAGAACACTGAAGCTTTCTTT
CDR3: CAWSVSQNTEAFF
length: 13
D: .
V: TRBV30
J: TRBJ1-1
size: .

DNA: TGTGCCAGCAGCCTTCGGGCGGTCCACAATCTGAACACTGAAGCTTTCTTT
CDR3: CASSLRAVHNLNTEAFF
length: 17
D: .
V: TRBV5-4
J: TRBJ1-1
size: few

DNA: TGTGCCAGTAGTATAGGGGCTAGCGGGAGGAATGAGCAGTTCTTC
CDR3: CASSIGASGRNEQFF
length: 15
D: TRBD2
V: TRBV19
J: TRBJ2-1
size: .

DNA: TGTGCCAGCAGTGCATCACCAGGGGTGGGGGTTGACTATGGCTACACCTTC
CDR3: CASSASPGVGVDYGYTF
length: 17
D: .
V: TRBV6-1
J: TRBJ1-2
size: few

DNA: TGTGCCAGCAATGGAAACTCCTACGAGCAGTACTTC
CDR3: CASNGNSYEQYF
length: 12
D: .
V: TRBV25-1
J: TRBJ2-7
size: .

DNA: TGTGCCAGCAGTTTACGACTAGGGGGCAATCAGCCCCAGCATTTT
CDR3: CASSLRLGGNQPQHF
length: 15
D: .
V: TRBV27
J: TRBJ1-5
size: .

DNA: TGCGCCAGCAGTTCCCGGGACAGGGGCGTGAATACGCAGTATTTT
CDR3: CASSSRDRGVNTQYF
length: 15
D: TRBD1
V: TRBV5-1
J: TRBJ2-3
size: once

DNA: TGTGCCAGCAGATACATTAGCGGGACGAACAATGAGCAGTTCTTC
CDR3: CASRYISGTNNEQFF
length: 15
D: TRBD2
V: TRBV27
J: TRBJ2-1
size: .

DNA: TGTGCCAGCAGCCAAGATACCCTGGACAGGGGGGTTGATGAGCAGTTCTTC
CDR3: CASSQDTLDRGVDEQFF
length: 17
D: TRBD1
V: TRBV4-2
J: TRBJ2-1
size: .

DNA: TGCAGCGCCCAGGGACAGGGCAATGAGCAGTTCTTC
CDR3: CSAQGQGNEQFF
length: 12
D: TRBD1
V: TRBV29-1
J: TRBJ2-1
size: .

DNA: TGTGCCAGCAGTTTGGCAGGCGGCAATCAGCCCCAGCATTTT
CDR3: CASSLAGGNQPQHF
length: 14
D: .
V: TRBV28
J: TRBJ1-5
size: .

DNA: TGTGCCAGCAGCCCCGGCCGTAGCAATGAGCAGTTCTTC
CDR3: CASSPGRSNEQFF
length: 13
D: .
V: TRBV11-1
J: TRBJ2-1
size: .

DNA: TGTGCCATCAGTGGCCGGGGCGGCACAGATACGCAGTATTTT
CDR3: CAISGRGGTDTQYF
length: 14
D: .
V: TRBV10-3
J: TRBJ2-3
size: .

DNA: TGTGCCAGCAGCTTGGTGTTCAGAGATAACACTGAAGCTTTCTTT
CDR3: CASSLVFRDNTEAFF
length: 15
D: .
V: TRBV5-6
J: TRBJ1-1
size: .

DNA: TGCGCCAGCAGTGAGAAATTTCAGAACACTGAAGCTTTCTTT
CDR3: CASSEKFQNTEAFF
length: 14
D: .
V: TRBV10-1
J: TRBJ1-1
size: .

DNA: TGTGCCAGCTCACCATTATACGGGACAGGGCAGGGCAATGAGCAGTTCTTC
CDR3: CASSPLYGTGQGNEQFF
length: 17
D: TRBD1
V: TRBV18
J: TRBJ2-1
size: .

DNA: TGTGCCAGCAGCTTATTCGGCGGGATCACAGATACGCAGTATTTT
CDR3: CASSLFGGITDTQYF
length: 15
D: .
V: TRBV7-2
J: TRBJ2-3
size: .

DNA: TGTGCCAGCATGAAGGGGGGCAAGGTCCACGAGCAGTACTTC
CDR3: CASMKGGKVHEQYF
length: 14
D: .
V: TRBV6-1
J: TRBJ2-7
size: .

DNA: TGTGCCAGCAGTTACTCAGGACAGGTGACCTCCTACGAGCAGTACTTC
CDR3: CASSYSGQVTSYEQYF
length: 16
D: TRBD1
V: TRBV6-5
J: TRBJ2-7
size: .

DNA: TGCGCCAGCAGCTTGGGGGGGACTAGTTCAGCCGAGCAGTACTTC
CDR3: CASSLGGTSSAEQYF
length: 15
D: TRBD2
V: TRBV5-1
J: TRBJ2-7
size: .

DNA: TGCGCCAGCAGCCAAGAAATGGGGCGCAACTATGGCTACACCTTC
CDR3: CASSQEMGRNYGYTF
length: 15
D: .
V: TRBV4-1
J: TRBJ1-2
size: .

DNA: TGCAGCGTTGAAGGACAGGGGGCGCTCGTAACGCCTGAAGCTTTCTTT
CDR3: CSVEGQGALVTPEAFF
length: 16
D: TRBD1
V: TRBV29-1
J: TRBJ1-1
size: .

DNA: TGTGCCAGCAGCCCGACAGGGTCTCCTTATGATACGCAGTATTTT
CDR3: CASSPTGSPYDTQYF
length: 15
D: TRBD1
V: TRBV14
J: TRBJ2-3
size: few

DNA: TGTGCCAGCAGTCTACGGCAGGGAATGTACGGCGAGCAGTACTTC
CDR3: CASSLRQGMYGEQYF
length: 15
D: .
V: TRBV6-5
J: TRBJ2-7
size: .

DNA: TGTGCCAGCTCCTTGACAGGGGACTATGGCTACACCTTC
CDR3: CASSLTGDYGYTF
length: 13
D: TRBD1
V: TRBV18
J: TRBJ1-2
size: .